These 17 T cell receptor beta chains originate from one sample sequenced in a study of blood T cells in healthy people across ages (dated by TCRdb to between 2015 and 2017). The protocol used for the library was 5' RACE. Sequenced on an Illumina HiSeq 2500. A second 7 to 11 cycle PCR used a sample-barcoded 5' primer and a J-beta primer mix. TCRdb reworked the public reads: Q25 trimming with fastp, MiXCR clone assembly, productive beta chains retained. Rows are combined by CDR3 protein, so each entry shows the most common genes and DNA. This sample has 1 million to 1.2 million distinct CDR3 sequences in its table, and roughly two fifths of those were observed once. The ten top clones hold 10% to 15% of the sample. Sample: blood. These receptors all stem from a man aged 18 to 30 in good health.

In its sample, this clonotype was seen many times. This chain connects TRBV29-1 to TRBJ1-2; 7 positions match TRBD1. The V and J ends lost 3 bases and 8 bases, in that order; junction bases with no gene match: 3. The CDR3 has 11 residues. Germline V lookup: CDR1 SQVTM, CDR2 ANQGSEA. The CDR3 DNA reads TGCAGCGTTGAGGACAGGCACGGCTACACCTTC. As protein: CSVEDRHGYTF.

V usage is TRBV18 and J usage is TRBJ2-1, with D unresolved. The CDR3 spans 15 residues. Germline CDR1 KGHSH, CDR2 LQKENI. Trimming stripped 0 bases from V and 7 bases from J, with 13 bases between. In nucleotides, the CDR3 is TGTGCCAGCTCACCACCGATAAGATCCGGGAATGAGCAGTTCTTC. It encodes CASSPPIRSGNEQFF.

This clonotype occurred a few times. V gene TRBV5-1 combines with J gene TRBJ2-5; maybe TRBD1 (6 bases). Germline assignment: CDR1 SGHRS and CDR2 YFSETQ. V was trimmed by 2 bases and J by 5 bases, leaving 13 bases between them. The CDR3 is 14 amino acids. The CDR3 sequence: CASSLQRTEETQYF. The CDR3 bases are TGCGCCAGCAGCTTACAAAGGACAGAGGAGACCCAGTACTTC.

The chain couples TRBV5-6 to TRBJ2-1; 11 nucleotides match TRBD2. After removal of 4 bases from V and 10 bases from J, the junction contained 7 bases not matched to a gene. Germline lookup yields CDR1 SGHDT and CDR2 YYEEEE. This CDR3 has 14 amino acids. DNA of the CDR3: TGTGCCAGCAGCGTTGGACTAGCGGGTCGGGAGCAGTTCTTC. Translating it yields CASSVGLAGREQFF.

The chain links TRBV27 to TRBJ2-1, with 11 bases matching TRBD2. The CDR3 has 16 residues. Germline V CDR1 and CDR2: MNHEY, SMNVEV (reference sequence). V lost 5 bases to trimming and J lost 8 bases; unmatched junction nucleotides: 11. The CDR3 nucleotides read TGTGCCAGCAGTACCTATAGCGGGGGGGCCAACGATGAGCAGTTCTTC. It yields the protein CASSTYSGGANDEQFF.

This clonotype has only a few counts. The J gene is TRBJ1-5, the V gene TRBV20-1, with 8 bases fitting TRBD1. Trimming at V came to 7 bases and at J to 5 bases, leaving 4 bases not matched to a gene. CDR1 is DFQATT and CDR2 is SNEGSKA in the germline V gene (reference sequence). The CDR3 contains 12 residues. This CDR3 is CSVLQGDQPQHF. The DNA of the CDR3 is TGCAGTGTTCTACAGGGGGATCAGCCCCAGCATTTT.

This clonotype was counted a few times. The J gene is TRBJ2-1, the V gene TRBV29-1; tentative D call: TRBD1 (5 bases). The CDR3 is 11 amino acids. Trimming left V 5 bases short and J 4 bases short, with 6 bases between. The germline gives CDR1 SQVTM, CDR2 ANQGSEA. CDR3 protein: CSVHRYNEQFF. CDR3 nucleotide sequence: TGCAGCGTTCACAGGTACAATGAGCAGTTCTTC.

In the case of this clonotype: The junction shows a germline mismatch at one end, possibly a read error. The chain is built from TRBV7-9 and TRBJ1-2; a weak D match, TRBD1 (6 bases). Per germline, CDR1 SEHNR and CDR2 FQNEAQ (reference sequence). The CDR3 is made up of 14 amino acids. The chain's CDR3 is CASSSPGAKYGYTF. The CDR3 bases are TGTGCCAGCAGCTCCCCGGGGGCTAAGTATGGCTACACCTTC.

The chain employs TRBV29-1 and TRBJ1-1; unclear D gene. CDR1 and CDR2 (germline): SQVTM, ANQGSEA. The CDR3 is 12 amino acids. The V end was cut by 4 bases, the J end by 1 base, with 7 bases between. CDR3 bases: TGCAGCGTTGGGGAGGGGAACACTGAAGCTTTCTTT. Protein sequence: CSVGEGNTEAFF. Looking up the rest from reference TRBV29-1 and TRBJ1-1 gives the full variable domain: SAVISQKPSRDICQRGTSLTIQCQVDSQVTMMFWYRQQPGQSLTLIATANQGSEATYESGFVIDKFPISRPNLTFSTLTVSNMSPEDSSIYLCSVGEGNTEAFFGQGTRLTVV.

The chain joins TRBV6-6 to TRBJ1-4, with a possible D match to TRBD1 (6 bases). There are 14 residues in the CDR3. Germline assignment: CDR1 MNHNY and CDR2 SVGAGI (reference sequence). The V gene lost 2 bases and the J gene lost 8 bases, with 12 bases spanning the gap. The CDR3 loop reads CASSYVDRQEKLFF. For the CDR3, the DNA is TGTGCCAGCAGTTACGTCGACAGGCAAGAAAAACTGTTTTTT.

The chain uses TRBV12-3 or TRBV12-4 and TRBJ1-2, with D possibly matching TRBD1 (5 bases). With 8 bases removed from V and 4 bases from J, the gap between germline ends came to 11 bases. The CDR3 runs to 12 residues. CDR3: CASGADPYGYTF. The CDR3 DNA is TGTGCCAGCGGGGCGGACCCCTATGGCTACACCTTC.

This chain links TRBV20-1 with TRBJ2-7; possibly TRBD2 for D (5 bases). Germline V gene sequence: CDR1 DFQATT, CDR2 SNEGSKA (reference sequence). Trimming stripped 2 bases from V and 2 bases from J, with 10 bases between. CDR3 length equals 13 residues. Here the CDR3 DNA reads TGCAGTGCTAGATCCCCCGGGGCCTACGAGCAGTACTTC. It specifies CSARSPGAYEQYF.

This clonotype was seen more than once but under ten times. The gene calls are TRBV12-3 or TRBV12-4 and TRBJ2-2; TRBD2 matches 7 bases. Trimming took 6 bases from V and 5 from J; bases not matched to a gene: 9. There are 15 residues in the CDR3. In nucleotides, the CDR3 is TGTGCCAGCAGACCACCGGGGGGACCAACCGGGGAGCTGTTTTTT. Translating gives CASRPPGGPTGELFF.

This clonotype has just a few counts. A much larger clone lies a single base off, so this may be a read error. The V call is TRBV20-1, the J call TRBJ2-3, with D perhaps being TRBD1 or TRBD2 (5 bases each). This CDR3 contains 12 residues. Germline values: CDR1 DFQATT, CDR2 SNEGSKA (reference sequence). The CDR3 region is CSAHRGGDAQYF. CDR3 DNA: TGCAGTGCCCACCGGGGCGGAGATGCGCAGTATTTT.

A remark on this clonotype: This could be a read error, since a much larger clone is one nucleotide away. The rearrangement links TRBV5-1 to TRBJ2-4; a possible D gene is TRBD1 (5 bases). From germline, CDR1 is SGHRS and CDR2 YFSETQ. The CDR3 spans 14 residues. CDR3 DNA: TGCGCCAGCAGCCCTACCTCGACAGAAAACAGTCAGTACTTC. This gives the protein CASSPTSTENSQYF.

This rearrangement joins TRBV6-6 to TRBJ2-7; D gene uncertain. The CDR3 length is 16 residues. CDR1 is MNHNY and CDR2 is SVGAGI in the germline V gene (reference sequence). Trimming pared 0 bases from V and 0 bases from J, leaving 12 bases between. Written as DNA, the CDR3 is TGTGCCAGCAGTTACTCGATAAGGCAGAGCTCCTACGAGCAGTACTTC. Translating gives CASSYSIRQSSYEQYF.

This clonotype was seen at least ten times. The rearrangement uses TRBV7-2 and TRBJ2-7; 8 nucleotides match TRBD1. This CDR3 is built from 15 residues. Germline values: CDR1 SGHTA, CDR2 FQGNSA. After removal of 6 bases from V and 0 bases from J, the junction contained 7 bases not matched to a gene. The CDR3 DNA follows: TGTGCCAGCAGTAGGGGACAGGTTTACTCCTACGAGCAGTACTTC. Amino acids: CASSRGQVYSYEQYF.